The rows below give T cell receptor beta chains drawn from one sample of a study of human T cells and chemical hapten exposure. MiXCR, run by TCRdb on the RACE reads, gives a single entry per CDR3 protein. The sample lists roughly 120,000 distinct CDR3 sequences, roughly an eighth occurring once. The source material was whole blood, sampled in connection with sensitization to the hapten diphenylcyclopropenone (DPC). These receptors were taken from a man in his late teens or twenties with alopecia areata. Some clones in this sample may be carry-over from other donors' samples. The CDR3 runs from the conserved cysteine through the conserved F or W. A D gene is named only where the DNA matches it firmly. Size values are once, few and many counts, or a class for expanded clones, and some rows have none.

d_gene | j_gene | abundance | v_gene | CDR3nt | CDR3aa
- | TRBJ1-4 | few | TRBV11-2 | TGTGCCAGCTCCGGGGCAATCAGAGATGAAAAACTGTTTTTT | CASSGAIRDEKLFF
- | TRBJ1-1 | few | TRBV12-3/TRBV12-4 | TGTGCCAGCAGTTTGGGTCAGACTGAAGCTTTCTTT | CASSLGQTEAFF
TRBD1 | TRBJ1-1 | - | TRBV7-9 | TGTGCCAGCAGCGCCGGGACAGCAGCTGAAGCTTTCTTT | CASSAGTAAEAFF
- | TRBJ1-1 | few | TRBV7-3 | TGTGCCAGCAGCCGGACGGAGATGAACACTGAAGCTTTCTTT | CASSRTEMNTEAFF
TRBD2 | TRBJ2-5 | - | TRBV14 | TGTGCCAGCAGCCAAGCACTAGCGGCTAGCGGGGTCCAAGAGACCCAGTACTTC | CASSQALAASGVQETQYF
- | TRBJ2-7 | few | TRBV10-1 | TGCGCCAGCAGTGGGCCACCATCAACGGGACTTCCCGAAGGCGAGCAGTACTTC | CASSGPPSTGLPEGEQYF
- | TRBJ2-5 | - | TRBV20-1 | TGCAGTGCTAGAGAGCCCAGCGGGTGGGGAGAGACCCAGTACTTC | CSAREPSGWGETQYF
TRBD2 | TRBJ2-1 | - | TRBV6-2/TRBV6-3 | TGTGCCAGCACCAGCGGGGCGAGCCAAAATGAGCAGTTCTTC | CASTSGASQNEQFF
TRBD1 | TRBJ1-1 | - | TRBV5-1 | TGCGCCAGCAGCTCAGGGACAGGGCAGGGTGGCACTGAAGCTTTCTTT | CASSSGTGQGGTEAFF
- | TRBJ2-3 | - | TRBV18 | TGTGCCAGCTCACCAGTGGAAGGCACAGATACGCAGTATTTT | CASSPVEGTDTQYF
- | TRBJ1-1 | many | TRBV6-2/TRBV6-3 | TGTGCCAGCACCGACGAGGGGTTGCATAAAGCTTTCTTT | CASTDEGLHKAFF
TRBD1 | TRBJ1-3 | many | TRBV7-2 | TGTGCCAGCAGCCCGGGACAGAGAAACACCATATATTTT | CASSPGQRNTIYF
- | TRBJ1-1 | once | TRBV7-9 | TGTGCCAGCAGCGCCACGGTAGAGGGCACTGAAGCTTTCTTT | CASSATVEGTEAFF
- | TRBJ1-5 | - | TRBV28 | TGTGCCAGCAGTTTCCGAAGAGTCCAAAATCAGCCCCAGCATTTT | CASSFRRVQNQPQHF
- | TRBJ1-5 | many | TRBV15 | TGTGCCACCAGCAGAGGCGGCAGGTTGGGCGGCAATCAGCCCCAGCATTTT | CATSRGGRLGGNQPQHF
- | TRBJ1-4 | few | TRBV4-1 | TGCGCCAGCAGCCAAGATACAGAAAAACTGTTTTTT | CASSQDTEKLFF
- | TRBJ2-7 | - | TRBV6-6 | TGTGCCAGCAGGATGGGCCCGGCTCCCTACGAGCAGTACTTC | CASRMGPAPYEQYF
- | TRBJ2-7 | once | TRBV28 | TGTGCCAGCACCAGGAGGGTTGCTTACGAGCAGTACTTC | CASTRRVAYEQYF
TRBD2 | TRBJ2-3 | - | TRBV7-2 | TGTGCCAGCAGCTTAGGCGGGGGGTCCAATACGCAGTATTTT | CASSLGGGSNTQYF
- | TRBJ2-1 | few | TRBV12-3/TRBV12-4 | TGTGCCAGCAGTTTACCCCGACTAGAGGCGGCCGATGAGCAGTTCTTC | CASSLPRLEAADEQFF
- | TRBJ2-3 | - | TRBV6-2/TRBV6-3 | TGTGCCAGCAGTTACGGGATAGCGAAAGATACGCAGTATTTT | CASSYGIAKDTQYF
- | TRBJ2-3 | - | TRBV15 | TGTGCCACCAGCAGAGATGCAGCGGCAGATACGCAGTATTTT | CATSRDAAADTQYF
- | TRBJ2-6 | - | TRBV7-2 | TGTGCCAGCAGCTTAGGCCCCCTCTCTGGGGCCAACGTCCTGACTTTC | CASSLGPLSGANVLTF
- | TRBJ1-5 | - | TRBV7-2 | TGTGCCAGCACAATCCAGGGTCAGCCCCAGCATTTT | CASTIQGQPQHF
- | TRBJ1-2 | - | TRBV18 | TGTGCCAGCTCACCACTTGCCCAAACTCCCCTTGGCTACACCTTC | CASSPLAQTPLGYTF
- | TRBJ1-6 | few | TRBV5-4 | TGTGCCAGCAGCTCAGGGGAGAATTCACCCCTCCACTTT | CASSSGENSPLHF
TRBD1 | TRBJ1-4 | few | TRBV18 | TGTGCCAGCTCACCATTTCTGGGACAGGAGAGTGAAAAACTGTTTTTT | CASSPFLGQESEKLFF
- | TRBJ1-6 | few | TRBV4-1 | TGCGCCAGCAGCCAGACGGGACCACGTATACTTTCACCCCTCCACTTT | CASSQTGPRILSPLHF
- | TRBJ1-5 | few | TRBV12-3/TRBV12-4 | TGTGCCAGCAGTGCGGGGATTAGGGACCGGGGACAGCCCCAGCATTTT | CASSAGIRDRGQPQHF
- | TRBJ1-2 | - | TRBV29-1 | TGCAGCGTTGCTATCCCAGGGAGGGACTATGGCTACACCTTC | CSVAIPGRDYGYTF
- | TRBJ1-1 | few | TRBV4-3 | TGCGCCAGCAGCCAAAACTACCCGCAGGGTGCGGGCACTGAAGCTTTCTTT | CASSQNYPQGAGTEAFF
- | TRBJ2-3 | many | TRBV5-4 | TGTGCCAGCAGCTTGGCAGGGTCGGGTACAGATACGCAGTATTTT | CASSLAGSGTDTQYF
TRBD2 | TRBJ2-1 | few | TRBV6-2/TRBV6-3 | TGTGCCAGCAGCCGGGGGGAGGTCAATGAGCAGTTCTTC | CASSRGEVNEQFF
- | TRBJ1-6 | few | TRBV6-1 | TGTGCCAGCAGTCTCGCGTACAGCTCAGAGAATTCACCCCTCCACTTT | CASSLAYSSENSPLHF
- | TRBJ1-6 | - | TRBV7-8 | TGTGCCAGCAGCTTATCGACTCGGGGCAGCATCGGGTCACCCCTCCACTTT | CASSLSTRGSIGSPLHF
TRBD2 | TRBJ2-5 | many | TRBV28 | TGTGCCAGCAACCCAATATTCGCTAGCGGGGGAACGGAGACCCAGTACTTC | CASNPIFASGGTETQYF
TRBD1 | TRBJ1-5 | - | TRBV6-4 | TGTGCCAGCAGTGAGCCGAGACAGGGACGTTGGCGCAATCAGCCCCAGCATTTT | CASSEPRQGRWRNQPQHF
- | TRBJ2-5 | - | TRBV28 | TGTGCCAGCAGTGTCTACCGGGGGACCCAGTACTTC | CASSVYRGTQYF
- | TRBJ1-1 | few | TRBV19 | TGTGCCAGTAGTATAATGGGAGGGTCAGGCACTGAAGCTTTCTTT | CASSIMGGSGTEAFF
TRBD1 | TRBJ2-1 | - | TRBV5-5 | TGTGCCAGCAGCTTGCCTGGGACAGTTCACAATGAGCAGTTCTTC | CASSLPGTVHNEQFF
TRBD2 | TRBJ2-1 | few | TRBV7-9 | TGTGCCAGCAGCTTACAGCGGGGGGACAATGAGCAGTTCTTC | CASSLQRGDNEQFF
- | TRBJ1-1 | few | TRBV4-2 | TGTGCCAGCAGCCTACCGGGACGGCGAAACACTGAAGCTTTCTTT | CASSLPGRRNTEAFF
- | TRBJ1-5 | - | TRBV12-3/TRBV12-4 | TGTGCCAGCAGCGGACATACCAATCAGCCCCAGCATTTT | CASSGHTNQPQHF
- | TRBJ1-5 | - | TRBV6-2/TRBV6-3 | TGTGCCAGCAGCGCTCAGGCGACTATGGACAGTAGCAATCAGCCCCAGCATTTT | CASSAQATMDSSNQPQHF
- | TRBJ2-7 | few | TRBV6-5 | TGTGCCAGCAGTTACTTTTTCGGACAAGGGCCCTACGAGCAGTACTTC | CASSYFFGQGPYEQYF
TRBD1 | TRBJ1-2 | many | TRBV4-3 | TGCGCCAGCAGCCAACCGGGACAGGGGAACTATGGCTACACCTTC | CASSQPGQGNYGYTF
TRBD2 | TRBJ2-3 | - | TRBV19 | TGTGCCAGTAGTAAGACTAGCGGGGAGACAGATACGCAGTATTTT | CASSKTSGETDTQYF
- | TRBJ2-2 | few | TRBV7-6 | TGTGCCAGCAGCCCGAGAACGAGGACAGACGAGAGCACCGGGGAGCTGTTTTTT | CASSPRTRTDESTGELFF
- | TRBJ2-4 | few | TRBV11-2 | TGTGCCAGCAGCTTAGATGAGGTCGGGAGCATTCAGTACTTC | CASSLDEVGSIQYF
TRBD1 | TRBJ1-1 | few | TRBV12-3/TRBV12-4 | TGTGCCAGCAGCCGGGACAGGGGTTGGGGGACTGAAGCTTTCTTT | CASSRDRGWGTEAFF
TRBD1 | TRBJ2-1 | - | TRBV9 | TGTGCCAGCAGCGCTCCGGGACAGGGAGATGATGAGCAGTTCTTC | CASSAPGQGDDEQFF
- | TRBJ1-5 | few | TRBV21-1 | TGTGCCAGCAGCACTAAGGAAACAGGGGCGCCCAGGATTGGCAATCAGCCCCAGCATTTT | CASSTKETGAPRIGNQPQHF
- | TRBJ2-5 | - | TRBV20-1 | TGCAGTGCTAGACAGGTGGGAGAGACCCAGTACTTC | CSARQVGETQYF
TRBD1 | TRBJ2-7 | few | TRBV20-1 | TGCAGTGCTAGGGATGGACAGGGGGCTCACGAGCAGTACTTC | CSARDGQGAHEQYF
TRBD1 | TRBJ1-4 | many | TRBV4-3 | TGCGCCAGCAGCCGGGACAGGAGGGAAAAACTGTTTTTT | CASSRDRREKLFF